This TCR beta chain derives from a study of CD8+CD57+ T cells in acquired aplastic anemia. At the level of the study: When averaged, DNA from sorted CD4+ and CD8+ cells came to approximately 3.2 ug. Points from the study as a whole: Patients and controls shared 25 to 30 CD8+ CDR3 sequences, highly expressed in patients.

Trimming removed 2 bases at V and 1 base at J, with 8 bases between. The CDR3 is made up of 13 amino acids. The germline gives CDR1 SQVTM, CDR2 ANQGSEA. All sequencing subjects had displayed CD8+CD57+ cell expansion on flow cytometry. All patients had severe acquired aplastic anemia. Patients had undergone no therapy by the time their blood was sampled. Profiles of TCR beta VDJ and CDR3 were generated from a genomic DNA template. Using its own MiXCR run on the reads, TCRdb lists one record per CDR3 protein. The sample has about 40,000 distinct CDR3 sequences, 60% to 70% seen once. There are a few counts of this clonotype. Its antigen remains unknown.

The TCR sequence derives from a human donor with aplastic anemia. The chain recombines TRBV29-1 with TRBJ2-5; D is unclear. The sample was sorted CD4+, CD8+, or CD8+CD57+ T cells (not recorded which) from PBMCs. CDR3 region: CSVEPPPQETQYF. The CDR3 DNA is TGCAGCGTTGAACCGCCACCCCAAGAGACCCAGTACTTC.